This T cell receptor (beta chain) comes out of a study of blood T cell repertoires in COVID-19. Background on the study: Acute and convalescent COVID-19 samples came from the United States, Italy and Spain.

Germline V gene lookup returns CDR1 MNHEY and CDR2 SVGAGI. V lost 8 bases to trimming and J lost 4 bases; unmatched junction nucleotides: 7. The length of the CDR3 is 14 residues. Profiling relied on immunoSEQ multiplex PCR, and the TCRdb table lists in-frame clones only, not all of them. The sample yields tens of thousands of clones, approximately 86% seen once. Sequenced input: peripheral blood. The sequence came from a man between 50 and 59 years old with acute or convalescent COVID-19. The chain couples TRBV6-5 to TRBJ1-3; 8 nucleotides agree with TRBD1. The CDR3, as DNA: TGTGCCAGCGTAGGACAGGGCGGAGGAAACACCATATATTTT. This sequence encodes CASVGQGGGNTIYF.